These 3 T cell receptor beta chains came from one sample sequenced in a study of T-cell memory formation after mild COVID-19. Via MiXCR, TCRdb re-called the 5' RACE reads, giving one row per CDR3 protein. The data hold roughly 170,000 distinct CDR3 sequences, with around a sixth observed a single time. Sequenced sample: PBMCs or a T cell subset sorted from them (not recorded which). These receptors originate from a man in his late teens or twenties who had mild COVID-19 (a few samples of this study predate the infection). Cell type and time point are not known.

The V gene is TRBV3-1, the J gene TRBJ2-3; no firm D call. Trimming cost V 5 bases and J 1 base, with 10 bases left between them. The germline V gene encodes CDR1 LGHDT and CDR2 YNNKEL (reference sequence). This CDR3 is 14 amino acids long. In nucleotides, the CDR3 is TGTGCCAGCAGCTGGGTTAAGGGCACAGATACGCAGTATTTT. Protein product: CASSWVKGTDTQYF.

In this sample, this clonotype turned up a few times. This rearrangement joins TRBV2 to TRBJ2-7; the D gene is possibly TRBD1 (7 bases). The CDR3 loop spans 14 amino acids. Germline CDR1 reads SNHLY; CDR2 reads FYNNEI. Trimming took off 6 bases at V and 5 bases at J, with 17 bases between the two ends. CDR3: CASSARGAQNEQYF. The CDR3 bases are TGTGCCAGCAGCGCCAGGGGGGCGCAGAACGAGCAGTACTTC.

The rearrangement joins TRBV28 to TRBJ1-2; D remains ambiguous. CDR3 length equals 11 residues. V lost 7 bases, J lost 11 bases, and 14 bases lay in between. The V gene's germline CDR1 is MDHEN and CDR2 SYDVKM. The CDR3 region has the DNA TGTGCCAGCACTTCGGGGAGACCGTACACCTTC. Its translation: CASTSGRPYTF.